This passage covers 18 T cell receptor beta chains from one sample sequenced in a study of cytomegalovirus exposure and HLA in healthy donors. The PCR ran on 60 Vbeta and 13 Jbeta primers. Measured with immunoSEQ multiplex PCR; TCRdb has only the in-frame clones, and not every one. The top ten hold about 8.5% of the sample, which has around 100,000 clones, 67% seen once. The sequenced sample consisted of PBMCs. These receptors all come from a man younger than 35 in good health and CMV-seropositive.

V gene TRBV25-1 combines with J gene TRBJ1-2; weak D call: TRBD1 (6 bases). Between the trimmed V and J ends, which lost 6 bases and 7 bases, there was a span of 18 bases. The germline gives CDR1 MGHDK, CDR2 SYGVNS. The CDR3 contains 14 residues. The CDR3 loop is CASSAQGARGGYTF. For the CDR3, the DNA is TGTGCCAGCAGCGCTCAGGGCGCCAGGGGTGGCTACACCTTC.

The V call is TRBV25-1, the J call TRBJ2-3, with D possibly being TRBD1 (6 bases). Germline V gene lookup returns CDR1 MGHDK and CDR2 SYGVNS. The ends were cut back, 0 bases at V and 4 bases at J, with 11 bases in the middle. The CDR3 contains 15 residues. In DNA form, the CDR3 reads TGTGCCAGCAGTGAATATGTGGGGGCGGCAGATACGCAGTATTTT. As protein: CASSEYVGAADTQYF. The full variable domain, completed using reference TRBV25-1 and TRBJ2-3, is EADIYQTPRYLVIGTGKKITLECSQTMGHDKMYWYQQDPGMELHLIHYSYGVNSTEKGDLSSESTVSRIRTEHFPLTLESARPSHTSQYLCASSEYVGAADTQYFGPGTRLTVL.

V is TRBV5-6 and J is TRBJ2-7; D possibly corresponds to TRBD1 (7 bases). The CDR3 is 16 residues long. Germline CDR1 SGHDT, CDR2 YYEEEE. The germline V and J ends were trimmed by 1 base and 4 bases, with 18 bases remaining between them. The CDR3 loop reads CASSLTDREVSYEQYV. The CDR3 nucleotides are TGTGCCAGCAGCTTGACTGACAGGGAGGTTTCGTACGAGCAGTACGTC.

V and J are TRBV15 and TRBJ1-4, with D possibly matching TRBD1 (5 bases). CDR1 is LNHNV and CDR2 is YYDKDF in the germline V gene (reference sequence). V was shortened by 0 bases and J by 2 bases, with 10 bases between the two germline ends. The CDR3 is 16 residues long. DNA of the CDR3: TGTGCCACCAGCAGAGACAGGGCTCGTACTAATGAAAAACTGTTTTTT. Its protein is CATSRDRARTNEKLFF.

In its sample, this clone was seen once. The J gene is TRBJ2-3, the V gene TRBV6-5; possible D gene TRBD1, 6 bases. The germline gives CDR1 MNHEY, CDR2 SVGAGI. The CDR3 has 16 residues. Trimming removed 0 bases from V and 2 bases from J, with 12 bases in between. The CDR3 DNA follows: TGTGCCAGCAGTTACTCCCCCACAGGGCACACAGATACGCAGTATTTT. Its translation is CASSYSPTGHTDTQYF.

This clone was seen a single time. The chain joins TRBV13 to TRBJ2-3; D might be TRBD1 (5 bases). V was trimmed by 5 bases and J by 4 bases, leaving 13 bases between them. Germline CDR1 is PRHDT and CDR2 is FYEKMQ (reference sequence). The CDR3 is 14 residues long. CDR3 nucleotide sequence: TGTGCCAGCAGCACAAGAGAAGGGGCAGATACGCAGTATTTT. As protein: CASSTREGADTQYF.

V gene TRBV5-1 combines with J gene TRBJ1-4; TRBD1 is a possible D gene (6 bases). Per the germline V gene, CDR1 is SGHRS and CDR2 is YFSETQ. This CDR3 region has 17 residues. V lost 4 bases, J lost 7 bases, and 23 bases lay in between. CDR3 in DNA: TGCGCCAGCAGCAAATCTACTGGGGGGGCAGCCCTTGAAAAACTGTTTTTT. Its protein is CASSKSTGGAALEKLFF.

The chain is built from TRBV5-6 and TRBJ1-6; 10 bases map to TRBD1. Trimming cost V 4 bases and J 7 bases; bases outside gene matches: 2. Germline CDR1 is SGHDT and CDR2 is YYEEEE. CDR3 length equals 14 residues. Here the CDR3 reads CASSRTGGNSPLHF. The CDR3 DNA is TGTGCCAGCAGCCGGACAGGGGGAAATTCACCCCTCCACTTT.

The chain uses TRBV29-1 and TRBJ1-2; D call uncertain. Germline assignment: CDR1 SQVTM and CDR2 ANQGSEA. The CDR3 totals 10 residues. V was pared by 7 bases and J by 12 bases, with 15 bases between. In DNA form, the CDR3 reads TGCAGCGACCGGGAGCCGATTCACACCTTC. This gives the protein CSDREPIHTF.

The chain joins TRBV13 to TRBJ2-5; D is perhaps TRBD2 (5 bases). The V gene lost 8 bases and the J gene lost 5 bases, with 27 bases spanning the gap. CDR1 PRHDT and CDR2 FYEKMQ come from the germline V gene (reference sequence). The CDR3 totals 17 residues. CDR3 sequence: CASSMVSLGIREETQYF. For the CDR3, the DNA is TGTGCCAGCTCGATGGTTTCGTTGGGCATAAGGGAGGAGACCCAGTACTTC. The variable domain in full, completed from reference TRBV13 and TRBJ2-5, reads AAGVIQSPRHLIKEKRETATLKCYPIPRHDTVYWYQQGPGQDPQFLISFYEKMQSDKGSIPDRFSAQQFSDYHSELNMSSLELGDSALYFCASSMVSLGIREETQYFGPGTRLLVL.

The rearrangement joins TRBV16 to TRBJ1-1; possibly TRBD1 for D (6 bases). The CDR3 loop spans 13 amino acids. Trimming took 2 bases from V and 5 from J, leaving 9 bases between them. Germline V gene data show CDR1 as KGHSY and CDR2 as FQNENV. The CDR3 DNA is TGTGCCAGCAGCCAAGCAGGGGTGACTGAAGCTTTCTTT. Protein product: CASSQAGVTEAFF. Based on the CDR3 plus reference TRBV16 and TRBJ1-1, the full variable domain is GEEVAQTPKHLVRGEGQKAKLYCAPIKGHSYVFWYQQVLKNEFKFLISFQNENVFDETGMPKERFSAKCLPNSPCSLEIQATKLEDSAVYFCASSQAGVTEAFFGQGTRLTVV.

The chain employs TRBV2 and TRBJ1-1; the D gene is possibly TRBD1 (6 bases). Germline values: CDR1 SNHLY, CDR2 FYNNEI. V lost 4 bases and J 5 bases, leaving 14 bases between the germline ends. The CDR3 contains 14 residues. The CDR3: CASSVARGNTEAFF. DNA of the CDR3: TGTGCCAGCAGTGTAGCCAGGGGAAATACTGAAGCTTTCTTT. Full variable domain (rest looked up from reference TRBV2 and TRBJ1-1): EPEVTQTPSHQVTQMGQEVILRCVPISNHLYFYWYRQILGQKVEFLVSFYNNEISEKSEIFDDQFSVERPDGSNFTLKIRSTKLEDSAMYFCASSVARGNTEAFFGQGTRLTVV.

The gene calls are TRBV2 and TRBJ1-1; D might be TRBD1 (6 bases). Germline lookup yields CDR1 SNHLY and CDR2 FYNNEI. The CDR3 extends over 13 amino acids. V was cut by 7 bases and J by 2 bases, with 11 bases left in between. The CDR3 DNA reads TGTGCCAGCAAGGCAGGGGTAAACACTGAAGCTTTCTTT. It yields the protein CASKAGVNTEAFF.

The gene calls are TRBV2 and TRBJ1-5; 9 positions agree with TRBD1. With V trimmed by 0 bases and J by 7 bases, 1 base remained unmatched. The CDR3 extends over 14 amino acids. Germline lookup yields CDR1 SNHLY and CDR2 FYNNEI. In nucleotides, the CDR3 is TGTGCCAGCAGTGAAGCCGGGACAGGGCAGCCCCAGCATTTT. It codes for CASSEAGTGQPQHF.

This sequence joins TRBV6-5 and TRBJ2-2; D unresolved. The CDR3 runs to 14 residues. Trimming stripped 2 bases from V and 6 bases from J, with 10 bases between. Germline V gene lookup returns CDR1 MNHEY and CDR2 SVGAGI. As DNA, the CDR3 is TGTGCCAGCAGTTACGCAGGCCACGCCGGGGAGCTGTTTTTT. It encodes CASSYAGHAGELFF.

In its sample, this clone was seen a few times. Distinct nucleotide sequences in the sample also encode this CDR3. The CDR3 reads CASSYSGGGTEAFF. CDR3 sequence (DNA): TGTGCCAGCAGTTACTCCGGGGGGGGCACTGAAGCTTTCTTT. The chain recombines TRBV6-5 with TRBJ1-1, with D maybe TRBD1 (5 bases). Germline V gene lookup returns CDR1 MNHEY and CDR2 SVGAGI. V was clipped by 0 bases and J by 4 bases, with 9 bases between them. CDR3 length equals 14 residues.

This chain links TRBV11-3 with TRBJ2-7; weak D call: TRBD2 (6 bases). This CDR3 has 15 amino acids. CDR1 is SGHNT and CDR2 is YENEEA in the germline V gene. V lost 3 bases and J 0 bases, leaving 12 bases between the germline ends. The CDR3 protein is CASSLRIGSSYEQYF. The CDR3 nucleotides are TGTGCCAGCAGCTTGAGGATCGGGAGCTCCTACGAGCAGTACTTC.

The gene calls are TRBV11-2 and TRBJ2-3; D unclear. V was cut by 0 bases and J by 10 bases, with 8 bases left in between. The germline V gene encodes CDR1 SGHAT and CDR2 FQNNGV. The CDR3 is made up of 12 amino acids. The CDR3 loop reads CASSLDHGSQYF. In DNA, the CDR3 is TGTGCCAGCAGCTTAGATCACGGGTCGCAGTATTTT.